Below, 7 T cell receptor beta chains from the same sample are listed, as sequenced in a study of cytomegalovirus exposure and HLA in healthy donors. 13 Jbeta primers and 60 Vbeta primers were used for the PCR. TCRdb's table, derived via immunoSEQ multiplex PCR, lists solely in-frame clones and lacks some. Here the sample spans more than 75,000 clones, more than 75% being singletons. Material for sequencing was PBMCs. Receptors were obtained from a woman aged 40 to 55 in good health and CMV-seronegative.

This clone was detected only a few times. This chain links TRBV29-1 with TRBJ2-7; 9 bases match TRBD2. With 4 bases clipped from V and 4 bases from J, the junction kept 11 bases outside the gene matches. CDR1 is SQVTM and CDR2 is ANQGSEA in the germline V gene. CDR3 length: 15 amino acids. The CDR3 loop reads CSVASGVSGIYEQYF. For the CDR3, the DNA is TGCAGCGTTGCTAGCGGGGTCTCCGGAATATACGAGCAGTACTTC.

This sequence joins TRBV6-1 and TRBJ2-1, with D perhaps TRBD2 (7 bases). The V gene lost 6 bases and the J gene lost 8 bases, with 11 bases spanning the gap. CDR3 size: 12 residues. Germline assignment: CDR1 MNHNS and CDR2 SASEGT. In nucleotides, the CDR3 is TGTGCCAGCAGAGGGGAGGGGGATGAGCAGTTCTTC. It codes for CASRGEGDEQFF.

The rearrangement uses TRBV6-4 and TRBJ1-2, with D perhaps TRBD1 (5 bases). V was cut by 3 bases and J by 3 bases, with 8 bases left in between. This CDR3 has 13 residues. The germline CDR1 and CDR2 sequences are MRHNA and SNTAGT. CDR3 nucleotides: TGTGCCAGCAGTGAAGAAGGGGACTATGGCTACACCTTC. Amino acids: CASSEEGDYGYTF.

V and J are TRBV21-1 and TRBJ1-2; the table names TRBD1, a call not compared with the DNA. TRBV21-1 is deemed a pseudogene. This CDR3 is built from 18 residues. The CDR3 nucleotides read TGTGCCAGCAACGAGCTACGGACAGGGGGGATTCTAGACTATGGCTACACCTTC. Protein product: CASNELRTGGILDYGYTF.

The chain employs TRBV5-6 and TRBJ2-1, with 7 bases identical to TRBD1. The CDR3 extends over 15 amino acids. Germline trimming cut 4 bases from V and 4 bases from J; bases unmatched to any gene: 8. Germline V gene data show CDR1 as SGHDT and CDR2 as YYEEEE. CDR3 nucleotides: TGTGCCAGCAGCCCCCGACAGGGTCCTTACAATGAGCAGTTCTTC. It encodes CASSPRQGPYNEQFF. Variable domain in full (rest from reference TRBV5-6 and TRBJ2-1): DAGVTQSPTHLIKTRGQQVTLRCSPKSGHDTVSWYQQALGQGPQFIFQYYEEEERQRGNFPDRFSGHQFPNYSSELNVNALLLGDSALYLCASSPRQGPYNEQFFGPGTRLTVL.

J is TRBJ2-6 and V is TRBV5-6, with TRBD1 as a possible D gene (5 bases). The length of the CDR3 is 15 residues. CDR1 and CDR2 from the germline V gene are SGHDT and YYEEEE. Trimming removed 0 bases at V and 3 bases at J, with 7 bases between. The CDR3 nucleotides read TGTGCCAGCAGCTTGGGGGGCCATGGGGCCAACGTCCTGACTTTC. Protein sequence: CASSLGGHGANVLTF.

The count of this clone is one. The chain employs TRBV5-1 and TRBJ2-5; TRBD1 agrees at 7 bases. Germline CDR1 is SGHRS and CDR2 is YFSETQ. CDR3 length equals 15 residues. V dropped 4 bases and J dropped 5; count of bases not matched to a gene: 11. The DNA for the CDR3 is TGCGCCAGCAGCGCCGGGACAGCTCTGGGTGAGACCCAGTACTTC. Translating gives CASSAGTALGETQYF. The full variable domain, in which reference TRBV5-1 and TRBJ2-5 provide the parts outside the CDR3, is KAGVTQTPRYLIKTRGQQVTLSCSPISGHRSVSWYQQTPGQGLQFLFEYFSETQRNKGNFPGRFSGRQFSNSRSEMNVSTLELGDSALYLCASSAGTALGETQYFGPGTRLLVL.